This is a list of T cell receptor beta chains from one sample in a study of response to subunit inactivated influenza vaccine. TCRdb used MiXCR to reprocess the RT-PCR reads, holding one entry per CDR3 protein. Here the sample spans approximately 500,000 distinct CDR3 sequences, under 30% being singletons. Separately, the same data were catalogued under a study of T cells expressing NK-cell markers.

Sequencing used CD4+ T cells sorted from PBMCs, obtained 11 to 12 days after vaccination. These receptor sequences come from a man aged 50-60 years who received an inactivated influenza vaccine. CDR3s include the opening cysteine and the closing phenylalanine or tryptophan. A D gene is named only where the DNA matches it firmly. Only some rows state a clone size, as once, few, many or a class for expanded clones.

>TRBJ2-3|TRBV9|NA|NA
TGTGCCAGCAGCGTAATGCAGGGGCGGGACCTCACAGATACGCAGTATTTT
CASSVMQGRDLTDTQYF
>TRBJ1-5|TRBV6-2/TRBV6-3|TRBD1|NA
TGTGCCAGCAGTTACTCGGGGCGGACAGGTAGGGTCCCTCAGCCCCAGCATTTT
CASSYSGRTGRVPQPQHF
>TRBJ2-5|TRBV20-1|NA|NA
TGCAGTGTCATAACCGGGACCCAAGAGACCCAGTACTTC
CSVITGTQETQYF
>TRBJ2-7|TRBV5-1|TRBD2|NA
TGCGCCAGCAGCCGGTCGGGGGGGGCCGAGCAGTACTTC
CASSRSGGAEQYF
>TRBJ2-5|TRBV20-1|NA|NA
TGCAGTGCTGCCAGAGTGAGGGGCGGGGAGACCCAGTACTTC
CSAARVRGGETQYF
>TRBJ1-3|TRBV6-5|NA|NA
TGTGCCAGCAGTTCCGCACAGGGTCCCGGAAACACCATATATTTT
CASSSAQGPGNTIYF
>TRBJ2-5|TRBV7-2|NA|NA
TGTGCCAGCAGCTTAGTTGGAGCCAGGGCTGCGGAGACCCAGTACTTC
CASSLVGARAAETQYF
>TRBJ2-5|TRBV15|NA|few
TGTGCCACCAGCAGAGATGGCCAAAGAGAGACCCAGTACTTC
CATSRDGQRETQYF
>TRBJ1-2|TRBV19|TRBD1|NA
TGTGCCAGTACCCGCACCTACAGGGGAGTTGATGGCTACACCTTC
CASTRTYRGVDGYTF
>TRBJ2-2|TRBV19|NA|many
TGTGCCAGTAGTCTGCGGAGGGGCGCCGATTACGGGGAGCTGTTTTTT
CASSLRRGADYGELFF
>TRBJ2-2|TRBV20-1|NA|NA
TGCAGTGCCTCGGGCAGGGTAAAGAACACCGGGGAGCTGTTTTTT
CSASGRVKNTGELFF
>TRBJ2-2|TRBV28|NA|NA
TGTGCCAGCAGCTCATTTAGGTCTTCAGGGAACACCGGGGAGCTGTTTTTT
CASSSFRSSGNTGELFF
>TRBJ2-3|TRBV4-3|NA|few
TGCGCCAGCAGCCAAGGGTCAGGGTTTACAGATACGCAGTATTTT
CASSQGSGFTDTQYF
>TRBJ2-2|TRBV6-5|TRBD2|many
TGTGCCAGCAGTTACGCGGGAGGAAACACCGGGGAGCTGTTTTTT
CASSYAGGNTGELFF
>TRBJ2-7|TRBV2|TRBD1|few
TGTGCCACTGCCGGGACAGGGGGGGACGAGCAGTACTTC
CATAGTGGDEQYF
>TRBJ2-3|TRBV9|TRBD2|NA
TGTGCCAGCAGCGTATTTGTGGCGGGAGGGCCCGATACGCAGTATTTT
CASSVFVAGGPDTQYF
>TRBJ1-1|TRBV10-3|NA|NA
TGTGCCATCAGTGCTACAGGGAACACTGAAGCTTTCTTT
CAISATGNTEAFF
>TRBJ1-2|TRBV7-9|NA|NA
TGTGCCAGCAGCTTAGTACCCCCGGGCCATGGCTACACCTTC
CASSLVPPGHGYTF
>TRBJ2-7|TRBV10-3|TRBD2|few
TGTGCCATCAGAGTTAGCGGGGGGCTGGACGAGCAGTACTTC
CAIRVSGGLDEQYF
>TRBJ2-1|TRBV7-9|NA|NA
TGTGCCACCAGCTTAGAAGGTAGAGTGTTAAATGAGCAGTTCTTC
CATSLEGRVLNEQFF
>TRBJ1-2|TRBV12-3/TRBV12-4|NA|NA
TGTGCCAGCAGAGGGACGTCAGACTATGGCTACACCTTC
CASRGTSDYGYTF
>TRBJ1-4|TRBV5-1|NA|few
TGCGCCAGCAGCCCTACAGGGTTCCTCCCAACTAATGAAAAACTGTTTTTT
CASSPTGFLPTNEKLFF
>TRBJ1-4|TRBV28|TRBD1|NA
TGTGCCAGCAGACCGGGACAGCCGTGGGAAAAACTGTTTTTT
CASRPGQPWEKLFF
>TRBJ2-5|TRBV6-2/TRBV6-3|TRBD2|few
TGTGCCACCGCTAGCGGATGGACCCAGTACTTC
CATASGWTQYF
>TRBJ2-5|TRBV10-1|TRBD2|NA
TGCGCCAGCAGTGTCTTCGGACTAGGGGAAGAGACCCAGTACTTC
CASSVFGLGEETQYF
>TRBJ2-4|TRBV7-2|NA|NA
TGTGCCAGCAGCTTAGACAGCGGAGTAGCCAAAAACATTCAGTACTTC
CASSLDSGVAKNIQYF
>TRBJ2-3|TRBV5-1|TRBD2|many
TGTGCCAGCAGCGGGGGGAGCACAGATACGCAGTATTTT
CASSGGSTDTQYF
>TRBJ1-5|TRBV4-2|NA|NA
TGTGCCATGGGCCCCGGGGGGCAGAGCAATCAGCCCCAGCATTTT
CAMGPGGQSNQPQHF
>TRBJ2-5|TRBV5-1|NA|few
TGCGCCAGCAGGTCTGAAGAGACCCAGTACTTC
CASRSEETQYF
>TRBJ2-5|TRBV9|TRBD1|many
TGTGCCAGCAGCGTCCGGGACAGGGAATCCTCACACGGTTTGTACCAAGAGACCCAGTACTTC
CASSVRDRESSHGLYQETQYF
>TRBJ1-2|TRBV30|NA|NA
TGTGCCTGGCAAGGTGGCAGGGTGGGGTATGGCTACACCTTC
CAWQGGRVGYGYTF
>TRBJ2-1|TRBV11-3|NA|few
TGTGCCAGCAGCTTAGATTCTGCGGGCCCAGCGGGTGAGCAGTTCTTC
CASSLDSAGPAGEQFF
>TRBJ2-7|TRBV5-6|TRBD2|few
TGTGCCAGCACGCCGGGAGCTTTTAGCGGGAGCTCCTACGAGCAGTACTTC
CASTPGAFSGSSYEQYF
>TRBJ2-5|TRBV6-2/TRBV6-3|TRBD2|few
TGTGCCAGCAGTTACTCGACGGCGGGGGGCAACCAAGAGACCCAGTACTTC
CASSYSTAGGNQETQYF
>TRBJ2-3|TRBV20-1|TRBD1|many
TGCAGTGCTAGACAGGGGGTGGGTACGCAGTATTTT
CSARQGVGTQYF
>TRBJ1-1|TRBV20-1|NA|few
TGCAGTGCTAGAGACGGACACACGAACACTGAAGCTTTCTTT
CSARDGHTNTEAFF
>TRBJ2-3|TRBV6-5|TRBD1|NA
TGTGCCAGCAGTTACCTCCGACAGGGTGGTCCAGATACGCAGTATTTT
CASSYLRQGGPDTQYF
>TRBJ2-2|TRBV10-2|TRBD1|NA
TGCGCCAGCAAACAGGGGGCCCGTAACACCGGGGAGCTGTTTTTT
CASKQGARNTGELFF
>TRBJ2-7|TRBV5-6|NA|many
TGTGCCAGCAGCTTGTGGGGCTACGAGCAGTACTTC
CASSLWGYEQYF
>TRBJ2-5|TRBV28|NA|few
TGTGCCAGCAGCCTGGGTTTGACCCAGTACTTC
CASSLGLTQYF
>TRBJ2-1|TRBV7-9|NA|NA
TGTGCCAGCAGCTTAGAACGTCAGGCTCTCGGAAATGAGCAGTTCTTC
CASSLERQALGNEQFF
>TRBJ2-7|TRBV30|TRBD1|few
TGTGCCTGGAGAACCTTTACAGGGGGCGAGCAGTACTTC
CAWRTFTGGEQYF
>TRBJ1-4|TRBV5-6|NA|once
TGTGCCAGCAGCTTGGGGAAAACTAATGAAAAACTGTTTTTT
CASSLGKTNEKLFF
>TRBJ2-1|TRBV25-1|TRBD2|few
TGTGCCAGCAGTGAAAGGCTAGCGGGGGACTCTACGGATGAGCAGTTCTTC
CASSERLAGDSTDEQFF